This T cell receptor beta chain is from a study of blood T cells in healthy people across ages. Study-wide results and limits: Whereas aged donors had fewer naive CD4+ cells, long-lived donors had more of them and higher diversity.

Combining a sample-barcoded 5' primer with a J-beta primer mix, a second PCR ran for roughly 6 to 11 cycles. Each cDNA was tagged by a template-switch adaptor containing 12 random nucleotides. TCRdb used MiXCR to reprocess the 5' RACE reads, holding one entry per CDR3 protein. In the table there are hundreds of thousands of distinct CDR3 sequences, roughly 60% of which are singletons. On this clonotype itself: Its matching antigen is unknown.

Input material: blood. This receptor was taken from a man aged 30 to 45 in good health.

CDR3 sequence: CATSVRSFAYNEQFF. CDR3 nucleotide sequence: TGTGCCACCAGTGTACGCTCCTTTGCCTACAATGAGCAGTTCTTC. This sequence joins TRBV15 and TRBJ2-1; no definite D call. CDR1 LNHNV and CDR2 YYDKDF come from the germline V gene (reference sequence). Trimming pared 6 bases from V and 2 bases from J, leaving 14 bases between. The CDR3 runs 15 residues.